This paragraph covers one T cell receptor beta chain sequence. The antigen remains undetermined. This entry comes from a study of CD8+ T cells in alopecia areata. Both peripheral blood and punch biopsies of lesional scalp skin were obtained from patients who had alopecia areata. Whole-study findings and limits: For lesional scalp, especially alopecia totalis/universalis, clonality was higher than in normal scalp. Sequenced scalp T cells also include alphabeta T cells resident in normal skin.

Following RNA extraction, reverse transcription yielded cDNA that acted as the sequencing template. The data were produced by immunoSEQ multiplex PCR, yet TCRdb's version contains in-frame clones alone and is incomplete. This table holds about 97,000 clones, roughly two fifths found once. Germline CDR1 GTSNPN, CDR2 SVGIG (reference sequence). Trimming removed 0 bases from V and 6 bases from J, with 6 bases in between. The CDR3 has 12 residues. Sequencing was done on a sample of CD4+ T cells sorted from blood. The chain is built from TRBV30 and TRBJ1-5; a weak D match, TRBD1 (5 bases). This clonotype originated in a human donor with alopecia areata. The CDR3 loop is CAWSVQVQPQHF. The CDR3 DNA follows: TGTGCCTGGAGTGTACAGGTTCAGCCCCAGCATTTT. The complete variable domain, with remaining parts taken from reference TRBV30 and TRBJ1-5, reads SQTIHQWPATLVQPVGSPLSLECTVEGTSNPNLYWYRQAAGRGLQLLFYSVGIGQISSEVPQNLSASRPQDRQFILSSKKLLLSDSGFYLCAWSVQVQPQHFGDGTRLSIL.